This T cell receptor (beta chain) was documented in a study of blood T cell repertoires in COVID-19. Background on the study: Researchers got acute and convalescent COVID-19 samples from the United States, Italy and Spain.

Only in-frame clones appear in the TCRdb table, and some are missing; sequencing was by immunoSEQ multiplex PCR. The data contain around 65,000 clones, around 80% of them singletons. Germline V CDR1 and CDR2: SGHNT, YENEEA. Trimming stripped 5 bases from V and 2 bases from J, with 9 bases between. The CDR3 contains 13 residues. The TCR was taken from a human donor in a cohort sampled during active COVID-19. The rearrangement uses TRBV11-3 and TRBJ2-5, with a weak D call TRBD1 (6 bases). What was sequenced was peripheral blood. CDR3 nucleotides: TGTGCCAGCAGCCCCGGACAGCAAGAGACCCAGTACTTC. Translated: CASSPGQQETQYF.